This TCR beta chain was sequenced in a study of blood T cell repertoires in COVID-19. In the original workflow: Reference gene primer amplification gave estimated nucleated cell counts. Libraries were prepared by immunoSEQ multiplex PCR; TCRdb keeps only in-frame clonotypes and omits some of them. V and J calls plus clone size are reproduced from that table; the DNA served to infer D and trimming. Here the sample spans about 400,000 clones, roughly nine tenths being singletons. There are 16 residues in the CDR3. J was trimmed by 8 bases and V by 4 bases; bases with no gene match: 11. CDR1 and CDR2 (germline): LNHDA, SQIVND (reference sequence). Cohorts were assigned according to the clinical history that participants reported.

This receptor was taken from a woman aged 30 to 39 who had recovered from COVID-19. What was sequenced was PBMCs or T cells enriched from blood (not recorded which). V is TRBV19 and J is TRBJ2-7, with 13 bases identical to TRBD2. The DNA of the CDR3 is TGTGCCAGTAGTACCAGGGGGGGACTAGCGGGAAGAAAGCAGTACTTC. It translates to CASSTRGGLAGRKQYF.